A single sample is the source of the 14 T cell receptor beta chains below, sequenced in a study of shared clonotypes between healthy human individuals. Sequencing was performed with immunoSEQ multiplex PCR; in TCRdb, only in-frame clones are kept and a portion is missing. The repertoire holds about 1 million clones, with around 76% as singletons. What was sequenced was memory CD4+ T cells sorted from blood. Subset denoted: CD45RA-negative fraction. Receptors originate from a young man in good health.

This chain connects TRBV27 to TRBJ1-2; 8 bases line up with TRBD1. Trimming at V came to 6 bases and at J to 5 bases, leaving 5 bases not matched to a gene. The germline gives CDR1 MNHEY, CDR2 SMNVEV (reference sequence). This CDR3 spans 13 amino acids. CDR3 amino acids: CASRGTGRYGYTF. CDR3 DNA sequence: TGTGCCAGCAGGGGGACAGGACGTTATGGCTACACCTTC.

As for this clone: Possible read error: a much larger clone is one base away. V gene TRBV5-4 combines with J gene TRBJ2-5, with unresolved D. The V end lost 0 bases, the J end lost 2 bases, and 5 bases lay between the germline ends. The CDR3 covers 13 residues. The V gene's germline CDR1 is SGHNT and CDR2 YYREEE (reference sequence). The CDR3 DNA reads as TGTGCCAGCAGCTTGGACATACAAGAGACCCAGTACTTC. This sequence encodes CASSLDIQETQYF.

The chain is built from TRBV6-1 and TRBJ1-1, with 9 bases that match TRBD1. J was trimmed by 5 bases and V by 6 bases; bases with no gene match: 7. This CDR3 is 14 amino acids long. The V gene's germline CDR1 is MNHNS and CDR2 SASEGT. CDR3 DNA: TGTGCCAGCAGCAGGGGACAGGGAGGGACTGAAGCTTTCTTT. Residues: CASSRGQGGTEAFF.

There are a few counts of this clone. The CDR3 loop reads CASSYLISPLHF. The DNA for the CDR3 is TGTGCCAGCAGTTACCTTATTTCACCCCTCCACTTT. The gene calls are TRBV6-6 and TRBJ1-6; D not certain. With 2 bases removed from V and 9 bases from J, the gap between germline ends came to 5 bases. The germline V gene encodes CDR1 MNHNY and CDR2 SVGAGI (reference sequence). CDR3 length: 12 residues.

This chain joins TRBV19 and TRBJ2-6; TRBD1 might be the D (5 bases). CDR1 is LNHDA and CDR2 is SQIVND in the germline V gene (reference sequence). The CDR3 spans 15 residues. With 4 bases removed from V and 4 bases from J, the gap between germline ends came to 11 bases. Here the CDR3 reads CASSTRVAGANVLTF. As DNA, the CDR3 is TGTGCCAGTAGTACCAGGGTGGCAGGGGCCAACGTCCTGACTTTC.

This clone was counted between two and nine times. As DNA, the CDR3 is TGTGCCAGCAAAGAGGGCCGCGGATACAATGAGCAGTTCTTC. Translated: CASKEGRGYNEQFF. J is TRBJ2-1 and V is TRBV2, with D maybe TRBD2 (5 bases). The CDR3 contains 14 residues. Trimming stripped 7 bases from V and 4 bases from J, with 14 bases between. Looked up from germline, CDR1 is SNHLY and CDR2 is FYNNEI.

The chain combines TRBV15 with TRBJ2-7; D call uncertain. Trimming took 4 bases from V and 2 from J, leaving 12 bases between them. The V gene's germline CDR1 is LNHNV and CDR2 YYDKDF (reference sequence). The CDR3 is 14 residues long. CDR3 sequence (DNA): TGTGCCACCAGCACGAAAGGACGGGCCTACGAGCAGTACTTC. It specifies CATSTKGRAYEQYF.

This clone was counted between two and nine times. The same CDR3 is also encoded by other DNA sequences in this sample. The chain joins TRBV7-2 to TRBJ1-5; no definite D call. The germline V and J ends were trimmed by 2 bases and 4 bases, with 6 bases remaining between them. In germline, CDR1 is SGHTA, CDR2 FQGNSA. CDR3 size: 13 residues. CDR3 amino acids: CASSLTTNQPQHF. CDR3 nucleotide sequence: TGTGCCAGCAGCTTAACGACTAATCAGCCCCAGCATTTT.

The rearrangement uses TRBV6-4 and TRBJ1-6, with D unresolved. CDR1 MRHNA and CDR2 SNTAGT come from the germline V gene. V was cut by 6 bases and J by 10 bases, with 16 bases left in between. The CDR3 spans 14 residues. The CDR3 loop reads CASSVEPSSSPLHF. CDR3 sequence (DNA): TGTGCCAGCAGCGTAGAACCCTCCAGCTCACCCCTCCACTTT.

The chain joins TRBV7-8 to TRBJ2-7, with D possibly called TRBD1 or TRBD2 (5 bases each). The V and J ends lost 3 bases and 1 base respectively, with 10 bases between them. Germline CDR1 and CDR2: SGHVS and FQNEAQ. This CDR3 comprises 14 residues. CDR3 coding DNA: TGTGCCAGCAGCTTGTTGGGGGTTTCCTACGAGCAGTACTTC. Translated, it gives CASSLLGVSYEQYF.

This chain connects TRBV2 to TRBJ1-6; no clear D gene. Germline assignment: CDR1 SNHLY and CDR2 FYNNEI. The ends were cut back, 1 base at V and 10 bases at J, with 17 bases in the middle. The CDR3 totals 16 residues. The DNA of the CDR3 is TGTGCCAGCAGTGAAGGAATGTGGCAGTTGGGATCACCCCTCCACTTT. Protein sequence: CASSEGMWQLGSPLHF.

The J gene is TRBJ2-4, the V gene TRBV2; maybe TRBD2 (7 bases). Trimming took off 8 bases at V and 0 bases at J, with 11 bases between the two ends. The CDR3 covers 14 residues. The germline CDR1 and CDR2 sequences are SNHLY and FYNNEI. The CDR3 DNA sequence: TGTGCCAGCGAGGGGGGGTTAGCCAAAAACATTCAGTACTTC. Translation: CASEGGLAKNIQYF.

In the case of this clone: The junction shows a germline mismatch at one end, possibly a read error. The same CDR3 also results from other DNA sequences found in this sample. The chain carries TRBV7-9 and TRBJ1-6; possibly TRBD1 for D (6 bases). The CDR3 has 14 residues. Germline CDR1 SEHNR, CDR2 FQNEAQ (reference sequence). The CDR3: CASSLGQGSSPLHF. The CDR3 nucleotides are TGTGCCAGTAGCTTAGGGCAGGGGTCATCACCCCTCCACTTT.

This clone was counted a few times. This sequence joins TRBV11-2 and TRBJ2-5; 8 bases agree with TRBD2. Germline CDR1 reads SGHAT; CDR2 reads FQNNGV. The trim removed 1 base at V and 1 base at J, leaving 8 bases unmatched. This CDR3 is 17 amino acids long. CDR3 sequence: CASSLVLASGSQETQYF. The CDR3 DNA sequence: TGTGCCAGCAGCTTAGTGTTGGCTAGCGGGTCCCAAGAGACCCAGTACTTC.